The 4 T cell receptor beta chains presented below share a single source sample, sequenced in a study of blood T cell repertoires in COVID-19. TCRdb's table, derived via immunoSEQ multiplex PCR, lists solely in-frame clones and lacks some. The table records hundreds of thousands of clones, approximately 86% of them present only once. Sequenced sample: peripheral blood. Source of these receptors: a middle-aged man with acute or convalescent COVID-19.

The rearrangement joins TRBV27 to TRBJ2-1, with 7 bases identical to TRBD1. After removal of 4 bases from V and 2 bases from J, the junction contained 5 bases not matched to a gene. The CDR3 is 15 amino acids. CDR1 and CDR2 (germline): MNHEY, SMNVEV (reference sequence). CDR3: CASSSPGTAYNEQFF. The CDR3 DNA sequence: TGTGCCAGCAGTTCGCCCGGGACAGCCTACAATGAGCAGTTCTTC.

This chain uses TRBV5-1 with TRBJ2-7; a weak D match, TRBD2 (6 bases). The germline V and J ends were trimmed by 4 bases and 0 bases, with 11 bases remaining between them. The CDR3 has 14 residues. The germline V gene encodes CDR1 SGHRS and CDR2 YFSETQ. The CDR3 nucleotides are TGCGCCAGCAGCAAAGACGGGAGCTCCTACGAGCAGTACTTC. Protein product: CASSKDGSSYEQYF.

This clone occurred once. The chain has TRBV6-6 and TRBJ2-7, with a weak D call TRBD1 (6 bases). In germline, CDR1 is MNHNY, CDR2 SVGAGI (reference sequence). The CDR3 loop spans 15 amino acids. V lost 6 bases to trimming and J lost 2 bases, with 17 bases between them. The CDR3 nucleotides read TGTGCCAGCAGCCCACCAGGGGACCTTACCTACGAGCAGTACTTC. Translated: CASSPPGDLTYEQYF.

The gene calls are TRBV5-1 and TRBJ2-2, with D unclear. The germline V gene encodes CDR1 SGHRS and CDR2 YFSETQ. The CDR3 sequence is 13 residues long. V shed 4 bases and J shed 4 bases, with 8 bases lying between them. The CDR3 sequence: CASSQHVTGELFF. In DNA, the CDR3 is TGCGCCAGCAGCCAACACGTCACCGGGGAGCTGTTTTTT.